A single sample gave rise to the 6 T cell receptor beta chains below, sequenced in a study of T cell responses to AZD1222 COVID-19 vaccine. The repertoire was sequenced with immunoSEQ multiplex PCR; TCRdb's copy has only in-frame clones and lacks some. The sample holds about 160,000 clones; approximately 91% are singletons and the top ten take approximately 2%. The sequencing used peripheral blood, collected on day 0 of AZD1222 vaccination. Receptor source: an adult in good health.

This chain links TRBV7-2 with TRBJ2-2; tentative D call: TRBD1 (5 bases). V lost 4 bases to trimming and J lost 3 bases, with 15 bases between them. Germline V gene sequence: CDR1 SGHTA, CDR2 FQGNSA. The CDR3 runs to 16 residues. CDR3 sequence (DNA): TGTGCCAGCAGCTCTAACAGCAGGGTCGACACCGGGGAGCTGTTTTTT. Encoded protein: CASSSNSRVDTGELFF.

The chain couples TRBV9 to TRBJ2-2; tentative D call: TRBD2 (6 bases). Germline V lookup: CDR1 SGDLS, CDR2 YYNGEE. V lost 0 bases, J lost 0 bases, and 9 bases lay in between. CDR3 length equals 16 residues. The CDR3 DNA reads TGTGCCAGCAGCGTAGAGGCTAGCGCGAACACCGGGGAGCTGTTTTTT. Translated, it gives CASSVEASANTGELFF.

The V gene is TRBV27, the J gene TRBJ2-3; 10 bases are shared with TRBD2. The CDR3 covers 16 residues. V lost 5 bases to trimming and J lost 3 bases; unmatched junction nucleotides: 8. Per germline, CDR1 MNHEY and CDR2 SMNVEV (reference sequence). The CDR3 DNA follows: TGTGCCAGCAGTCGGCCTAGCGGGAGTCTTACAGATACGCAGTATTTT. Translation gives CASSRPSGSLTDTQYF.

V gene TRBV5-1 combines with J gene TRBJ2-7, with 8 bases that match TRBD2. The V segment lost 4 bases and the J segment 9 bases; nucleotides outside the gene matches: 3. Germline lookup yields CDR1 SGHRS and CDR2 YFSETQ. This CDR3 region has 11 residues. The CDR3 region is CASSLGGVQYF. The CDR3 bases are TGCGCCAGCAGCCTCGGGGGGGTGCAGTACTTC.

CDR3 sequence: CASSPRSGEQYF. For the CDR3, the DNA is TGTGCCAGCAGTCCAAGATCCGGAGAGCAGTACTTC. The V call is TRBV6-5, the J call TRBJ2-7, with D unresolved. Germline loops: CDR1 MNHEY, CDR2 SVGAGI. Trimming left V 5 bases short and J 7 bases short, with 12 bases between. The CDR3 totals 12 residues.

This clone was detected a few times. Germline and junction disagree at one end, which may indicate a read error. The J gene is TRBJ1-3, the V gene TRBV5-4; D is uncertain. The CDR3 loop spans 16 amino acids. The V gene's germline CDR1 is SGHNT and CDR2 YYREEE (reference sequence). Here the CDR3 reads CASSLSLGSTGNTIYF. The CDR3 coding sequence is TGTGCCAGCAGCCTCTCTCTGGGCTCCACTGGGAACACCATATATTTT. The full variable domain, rest sourced from reference TRBV5-4 and TRBJ1-3, is ETGVTQSPTHLIKTRGQQVTLRCSSQSGHNTVSWYQQALGQGPQFIFQYYREEENGRGNFPPRFSGLQFPNYSSELNVNALELDDSALYLCASSLSLGSTGNTIYFGEGSWLTVV.